Listed below are T cell receptor beta chains from one sample, sequenced in a study of OX40 agonist ivuxolimab in advanced cancers. Method: immunoSEQ multiplex PCR; TCRdb's copy keeps in-frame clones and lacks some. The table has around 41,000 clones, around four fifths seen once. The sequences come from CD4+ or CD8+ T cells sorted from blood, collected in a trial of the OX40 agonist ivuxolimab. Receptors originate from an adult with an advanced solid tumor such as melanoma, head and neck, liver or kidney cancer. CDR3s include the opening cysteine and the closing phenylalanine or tryptophan. The D gene is left open where the match is weak. Expanded clones are given a class, and other clones once, few, many or no size at all.

J | D | V | size | CDR3 | DNA
TRBJ1-2 | . | TRBV27 | . | CASSLDRGVYGYTF | TGTGCCAGCAGTTTGGACAGAGGCGTTTATGGCTACACCTTC
TRBJ2-7 | TRBD2 | TRBV28 | . | CASSLSSGRYEQYF | TGTGCCAGCAGTTTGAGTAGCGGGAGATACGAGCAGTACTTC
TRBJ1-1 | . | TRBV6-5 | . | CASSYYGGGNTEAFF | TGTGCCAGCAGTTACTATGGAGGAGGAAACACTGAAGCTTTCTTT
TRBJ2-6 | . | TRBV19 | . | CASSSLRQAREGANVLTF | TGTGCCAGTAGTAGCCTGAGACAGGCAAGGGAGGGGGCCAACGTCCTGACTTTC
TRBJ2-7 | TRBD2 | TRBV5-4 | . | CASSSLSGEGSYEQYF | TGTGCCAGCAGCTCCCTGTCGGGGGAGGGCTCCTACGAGCAGTACTTC
TRBJ2-2 | . | TRBV11-3 | once | CASSLGQGSTGELFF | TGTGCCAGCAGCTTAGGTCAGGGAAGCACCGGGGAGCTGTTTTTT
TRBJ2-7 | . | TRBV18 | . | CASSAASDSYEQYF | TGTGCCAGCTCAGCGGCTAGCGATTCCTACGAGCAGTACTTC
TRBJ1-2 | TRBD1 | TRBV2 | . | CARGRGDSRGYGYTF | TGTGCCAGGGGAAGGGGGGACAGCCGGGGCTATGGCTACACCTTC
TRBJ1-3 | . | TRBV28 | . | CASSSGGSGNTIYF | TGTGCCAGCAGTTCCGGGGGCTCTGGAAACACCATATATTTT
TRBJ1-5 | . | TRBV7-8 | . | CASSSRGWGRDSNQPQHF | TGTGCCAGCAGCTCCCGTGGGTGGGGCCGGGACAGCAATCAGCCCCAGCATTTT
TRBJ2-1 | . | TRBV5-4 | . | CASSTFLGPEDGEQFF | TGTGCCAGCAGCACCTTCCTCGGCCCAGAGGACGGTGAGCAGTTCTTC
TRBJ2-3 | TRBD2 | TRBV7-2 | medium-sized | CASSLELAGGADTQYF | TGTGCCAGCAGCTTAGAGCTAGCGGGAGGGGCAGATACGCAGTATTTT